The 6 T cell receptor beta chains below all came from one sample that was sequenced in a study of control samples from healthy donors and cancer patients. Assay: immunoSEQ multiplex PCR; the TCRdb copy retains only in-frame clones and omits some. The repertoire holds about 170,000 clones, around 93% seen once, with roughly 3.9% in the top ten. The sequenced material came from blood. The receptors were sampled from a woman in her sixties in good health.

The CDR3 spells CASNEGRATEAFF. The DNA of the CDR3 is TGTGCCAGCAATGAGGGCAGGGCCACTGAAGCTTTCTTT. The chain couples TRBV5-8 to TRBJ1-1; tentative D call: TRBD1 (5 bases). Per the germline V gene, CDR1 is SGHTS and CDR2 is YDEGEE. The CDR3 spans 13 residues. Between the trimmed V and J ends, which lost 6 bases and 4 bases, there was a span of 13 bases.

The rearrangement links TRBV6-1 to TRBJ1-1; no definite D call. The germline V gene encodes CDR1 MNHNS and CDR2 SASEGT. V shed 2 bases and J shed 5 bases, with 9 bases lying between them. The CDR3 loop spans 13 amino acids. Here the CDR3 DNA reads TGTGCCAGCAGTGAATATGGGGAGACTGAAGCTTTCTTT. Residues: CASSEYGETEAFF.

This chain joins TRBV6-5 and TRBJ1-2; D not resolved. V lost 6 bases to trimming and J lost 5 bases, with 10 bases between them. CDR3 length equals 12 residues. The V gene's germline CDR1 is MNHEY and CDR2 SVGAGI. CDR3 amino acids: CASRGSGYGYTF. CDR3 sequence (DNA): TGTGCCAGCAGGGGCAGTGGATATGGCTACACCTTC.

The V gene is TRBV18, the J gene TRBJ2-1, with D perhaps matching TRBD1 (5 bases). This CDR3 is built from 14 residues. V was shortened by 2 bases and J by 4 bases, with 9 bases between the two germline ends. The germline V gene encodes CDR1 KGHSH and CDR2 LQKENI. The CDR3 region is CASSPGQGYNEQFF. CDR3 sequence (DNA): TGTGCCAGCTCACCAGGGCAGGGTTACAATGAGCAGTTCTTC.

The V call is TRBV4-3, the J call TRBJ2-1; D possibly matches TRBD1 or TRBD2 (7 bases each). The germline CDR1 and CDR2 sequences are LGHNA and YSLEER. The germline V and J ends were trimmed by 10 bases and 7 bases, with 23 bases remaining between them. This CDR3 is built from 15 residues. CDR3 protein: CATRGGAGSKNEQFF. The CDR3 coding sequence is TGCGCCACCAGGGGGGGGGCAGGGTCTAAGAATGAGCAGTTCTTC.

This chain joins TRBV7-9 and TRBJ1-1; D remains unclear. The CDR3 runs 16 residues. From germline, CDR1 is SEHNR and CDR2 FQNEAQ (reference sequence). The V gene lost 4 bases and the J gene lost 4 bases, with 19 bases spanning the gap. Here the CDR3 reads CASSSVPGKRSTEAFF. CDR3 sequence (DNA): TGTGCCAGCAGCTCCGTCCCGGGAAAGAGATCCACTGAAGCTTTCTTT. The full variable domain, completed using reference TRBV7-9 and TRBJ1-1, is DTGVSQNPRHKITKRGQNVTFRCDPISEHNRLYWYRQTLGQGPEFLTYFQNEAQLEKSRLLSDRFSAERPKGSFSTLEIQRTEQGDSAMYLCASSSVPGKRSTEAFFGQGTRLTVV.